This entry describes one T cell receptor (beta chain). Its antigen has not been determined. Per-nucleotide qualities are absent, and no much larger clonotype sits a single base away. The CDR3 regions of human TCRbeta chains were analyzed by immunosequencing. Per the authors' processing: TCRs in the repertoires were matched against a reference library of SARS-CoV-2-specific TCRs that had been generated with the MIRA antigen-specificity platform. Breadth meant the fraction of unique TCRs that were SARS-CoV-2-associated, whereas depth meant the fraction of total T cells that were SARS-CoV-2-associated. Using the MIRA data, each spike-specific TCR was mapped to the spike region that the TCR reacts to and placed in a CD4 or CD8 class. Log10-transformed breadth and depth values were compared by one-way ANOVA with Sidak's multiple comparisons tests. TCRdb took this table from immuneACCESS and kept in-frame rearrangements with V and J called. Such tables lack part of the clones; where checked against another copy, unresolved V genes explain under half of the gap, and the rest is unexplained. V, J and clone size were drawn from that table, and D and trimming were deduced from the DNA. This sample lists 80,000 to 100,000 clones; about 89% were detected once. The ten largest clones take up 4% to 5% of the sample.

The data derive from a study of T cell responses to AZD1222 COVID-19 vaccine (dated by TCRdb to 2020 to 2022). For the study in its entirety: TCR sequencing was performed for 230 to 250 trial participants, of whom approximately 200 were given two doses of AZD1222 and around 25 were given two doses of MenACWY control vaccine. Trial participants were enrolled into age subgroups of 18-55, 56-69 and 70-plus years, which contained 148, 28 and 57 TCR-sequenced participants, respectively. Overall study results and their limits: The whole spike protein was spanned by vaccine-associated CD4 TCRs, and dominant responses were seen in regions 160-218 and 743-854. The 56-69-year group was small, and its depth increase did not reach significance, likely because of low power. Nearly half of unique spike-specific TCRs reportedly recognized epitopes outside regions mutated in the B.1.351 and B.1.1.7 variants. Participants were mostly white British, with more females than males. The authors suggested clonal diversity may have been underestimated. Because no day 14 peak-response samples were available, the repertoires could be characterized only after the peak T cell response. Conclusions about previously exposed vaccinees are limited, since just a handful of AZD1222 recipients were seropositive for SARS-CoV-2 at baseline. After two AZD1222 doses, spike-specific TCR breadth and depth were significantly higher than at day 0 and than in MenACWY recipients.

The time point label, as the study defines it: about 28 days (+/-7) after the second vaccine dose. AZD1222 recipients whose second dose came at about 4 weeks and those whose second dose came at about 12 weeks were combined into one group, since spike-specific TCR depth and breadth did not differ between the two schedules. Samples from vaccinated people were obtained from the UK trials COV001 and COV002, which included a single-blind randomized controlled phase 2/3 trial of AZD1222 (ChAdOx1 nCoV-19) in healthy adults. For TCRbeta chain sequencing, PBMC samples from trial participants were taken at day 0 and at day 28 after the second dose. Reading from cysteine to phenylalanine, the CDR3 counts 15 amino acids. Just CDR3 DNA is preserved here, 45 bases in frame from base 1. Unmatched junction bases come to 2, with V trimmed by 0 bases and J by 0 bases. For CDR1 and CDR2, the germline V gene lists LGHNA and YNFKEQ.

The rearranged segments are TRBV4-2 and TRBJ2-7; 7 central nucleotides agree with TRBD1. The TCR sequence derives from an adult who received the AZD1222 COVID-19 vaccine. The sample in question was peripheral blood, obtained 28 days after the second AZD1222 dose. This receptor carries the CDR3 CASSQDGDSSYEQYF. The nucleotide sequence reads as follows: TGTGCCAGCAGCCAAGATGGGGACAGCTCCTACGAGCAGTACTTC.